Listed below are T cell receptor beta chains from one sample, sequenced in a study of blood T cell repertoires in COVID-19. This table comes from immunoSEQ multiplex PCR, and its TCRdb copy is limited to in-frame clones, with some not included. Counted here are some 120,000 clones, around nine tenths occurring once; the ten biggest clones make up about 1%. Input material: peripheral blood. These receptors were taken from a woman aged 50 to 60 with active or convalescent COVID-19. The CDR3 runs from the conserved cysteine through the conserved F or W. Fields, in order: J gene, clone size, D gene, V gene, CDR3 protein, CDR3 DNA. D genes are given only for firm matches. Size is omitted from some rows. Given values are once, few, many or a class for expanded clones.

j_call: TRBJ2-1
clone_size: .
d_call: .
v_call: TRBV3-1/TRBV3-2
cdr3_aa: CASSQDLLTYNEQFF
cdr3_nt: TGTGCCAGCAGCCAAGATCTCCTAACCTACAATGAGCAGTTCTTC

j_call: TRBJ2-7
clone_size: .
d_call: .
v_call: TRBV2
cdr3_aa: CASSLMRDTYEQYF
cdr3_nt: TGTGCCAGCAGTTTGATGCGGGATACCTACGAGCAGTACTTC

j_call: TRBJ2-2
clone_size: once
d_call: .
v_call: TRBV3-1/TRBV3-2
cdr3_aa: CASSQESGGPGELFF
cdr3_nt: TGTGCCAGCAGCCAAGAGTCTGGAGGGCCCGGGGAGCTGTTTTTT

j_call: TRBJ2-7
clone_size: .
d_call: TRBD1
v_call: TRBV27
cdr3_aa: CASRRRQGSWDEQYF
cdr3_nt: TGTGCCAGCAGACGAAGACAGGGCAGCTGGGACGAGCAGTACTTC

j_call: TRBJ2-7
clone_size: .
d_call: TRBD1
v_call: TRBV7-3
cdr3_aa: CASSSGTGGSEQYF
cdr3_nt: TGTGCCAGCAGCTCCGGGACAGGGGGCTCCGAGCAGTACTTC

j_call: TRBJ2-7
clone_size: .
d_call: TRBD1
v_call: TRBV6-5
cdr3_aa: CASGTGVYEQYF
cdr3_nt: TGTGCCAGCGGGACAGGGGTCTACGAGCAGTACTTC

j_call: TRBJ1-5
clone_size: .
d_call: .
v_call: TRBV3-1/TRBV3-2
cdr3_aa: CASSLLQGGQPQHF
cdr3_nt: TGTGCCAGCAGCCTCTTGCAGGGTGGACAGCCCCAGCATTTT

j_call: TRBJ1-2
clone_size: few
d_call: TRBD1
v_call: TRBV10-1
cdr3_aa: CASSGGTGNYGYTF
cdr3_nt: TGCGCCAGCAGCGGGGGGACAGGCAACTATGGCTACACCTTC

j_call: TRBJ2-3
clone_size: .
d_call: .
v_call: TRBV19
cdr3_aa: CASSIDPGETDTQYF
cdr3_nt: TGTGCCAGTAGTATAGATCCGGGGGAAACCGATACGCAGTATTTT

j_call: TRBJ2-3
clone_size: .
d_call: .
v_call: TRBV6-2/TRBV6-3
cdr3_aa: CASSYVETSTDTQYF
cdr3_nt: TGTGCCAGCAGTTACGTTGAGACTAGCACAGATACGCAGTATTTT

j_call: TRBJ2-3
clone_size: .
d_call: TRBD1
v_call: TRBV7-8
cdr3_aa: CASSPGQGATDTQYF
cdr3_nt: TGTGCCAGCAGCCCGGGACAGGGGGCAACAGATACGCAGTATTTT

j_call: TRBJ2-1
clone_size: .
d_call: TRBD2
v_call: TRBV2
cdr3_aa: CASSWTGTSAGEQFF
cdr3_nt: TGTGCCAGCAGCTGGACCGGGACTAGCGCCGGTGAGCAGTTCTTC

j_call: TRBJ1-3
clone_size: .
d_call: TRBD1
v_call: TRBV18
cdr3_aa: CASSTWTGDSGNTIYF
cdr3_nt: TGTGCCAGCTCAACATGGACAGGGGACTCTGGAAACACCATATATTTT

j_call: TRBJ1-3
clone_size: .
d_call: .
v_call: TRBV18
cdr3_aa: CASSPGGSGNTIYF
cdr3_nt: TGTGCCAGCTCACCGGGGGGTTCTGGAAACACCATATATTTT

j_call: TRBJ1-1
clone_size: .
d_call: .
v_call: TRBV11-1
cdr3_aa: CASSLGGIGTEAFF
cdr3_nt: TGTGCCAGCAGCTTAGGAGGGATCGGCACTGAAGCTTTCTTT

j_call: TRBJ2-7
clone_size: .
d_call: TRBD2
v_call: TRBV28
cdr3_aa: CASSLLAGLYEQYF
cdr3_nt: TGTGCCAGCAGTTTGTTAGCGGGACTCTACGAGCAGTACTTC

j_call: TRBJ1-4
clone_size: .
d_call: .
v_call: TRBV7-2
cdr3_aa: CASTPVIALGEKLFF
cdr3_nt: TGTGCCAGCACCCCCGTGATAGCTTTAGGTGAAAAACTGTTTTTT

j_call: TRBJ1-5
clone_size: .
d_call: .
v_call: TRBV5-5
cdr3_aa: CASSLAADSNQPQHF
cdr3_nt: TGTGCCAGCAGCTTGGCCGCGGATAGCAATCAGCCCCAGCATTTT

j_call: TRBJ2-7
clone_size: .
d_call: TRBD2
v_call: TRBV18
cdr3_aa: CASSSGLAGGSEQYF
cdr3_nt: TGTGCCAGCTCATCCGGACTAGCGGGAGGGTCCGAGCAGTACTTC

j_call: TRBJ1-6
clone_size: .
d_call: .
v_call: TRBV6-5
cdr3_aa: CASSYSVSKSPLHF
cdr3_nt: TGTGCCAGCAGTTACTCGGTTAGCAAGTCACCCCTCCACTTT

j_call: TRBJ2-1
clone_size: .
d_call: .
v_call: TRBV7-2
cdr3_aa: CASSPVLASPFYNEQFF
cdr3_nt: TGTGCCAGCAGCCCCGTCCTAGCGTCCCCCTTCTACAATGAGCAGTTCTTC

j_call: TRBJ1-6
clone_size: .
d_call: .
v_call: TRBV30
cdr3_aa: CAWSKRSPLHF
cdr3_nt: TGTGCCTGGAGTAAGCGTTCACCCCTCCACTTT

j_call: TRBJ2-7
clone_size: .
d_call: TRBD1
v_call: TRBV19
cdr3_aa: CASSTSGTGQYEQYF
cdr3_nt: TGTGCCAGTAGTACTTCCGGGACAGGGCAGTACGAGCAGTACTTC

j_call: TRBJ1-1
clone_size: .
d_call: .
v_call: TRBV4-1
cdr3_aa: CASSPGSRNTEAFF
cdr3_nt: TGCGCCAGCAGCCCCGGGAGTAGGAACACTGAAGCTTTCTTT

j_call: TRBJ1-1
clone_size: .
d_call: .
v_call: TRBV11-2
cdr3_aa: CASSAGRAPGAFF
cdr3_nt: TGTGCCAGCAGCGCCGGACGAGCACCGGGGGCTTTCTTT

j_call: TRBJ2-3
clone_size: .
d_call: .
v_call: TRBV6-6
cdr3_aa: CASSYSITVAQYF
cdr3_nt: TGTGCCAGCAGTTACTCGATTACAGTTGCGCAGTATTTT

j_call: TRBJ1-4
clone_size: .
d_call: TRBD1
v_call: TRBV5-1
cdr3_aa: CASSLRHQGDEKLFF
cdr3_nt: TGCGCCAGCAGCTTGCGGCACCAGGGGGACGAAAAACTGTTTTTT

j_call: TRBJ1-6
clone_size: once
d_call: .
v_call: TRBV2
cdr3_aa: CAGGTDNSPLHF
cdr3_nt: TGTGCCGGGGGGACGGATAATTCACCCCTCCACTTT

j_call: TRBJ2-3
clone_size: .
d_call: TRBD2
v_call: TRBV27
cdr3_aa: CASSGGLAGAGDTQYF
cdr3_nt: TGTGCCAGCAGTGGGGGGCTAGCGGGAGCGGGAGATACGCAGTATTTT

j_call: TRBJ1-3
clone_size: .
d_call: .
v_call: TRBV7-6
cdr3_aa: CASSLSPARVASGNTIYF
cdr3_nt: TGTGCCAGCAGCTTATCGCCCGCCAGGGTGGCCTCTGGAAACACCATATATTTT

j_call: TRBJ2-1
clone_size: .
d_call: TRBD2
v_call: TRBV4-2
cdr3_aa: CASSLGLAGHSYNEQFF
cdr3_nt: TGTGCCAGCAGCCTAGGACTAGCGGGGCACTCCTACAATGAGCAGTTCTTC

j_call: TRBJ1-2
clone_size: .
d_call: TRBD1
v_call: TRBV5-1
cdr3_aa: CASNVDRVGGYTF
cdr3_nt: TGCGCCAGCAACGTCGACAGGGTGGGTGGCTACACCTTC

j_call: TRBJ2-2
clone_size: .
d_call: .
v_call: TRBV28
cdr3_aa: CASKVEVTGELFF
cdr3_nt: TGTGCCAGCAAAGTCGAGGTTACCGGGGAGCTGTTTTTT

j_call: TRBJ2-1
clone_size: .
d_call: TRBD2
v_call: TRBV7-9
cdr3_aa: CASSQPGLAGGSSYNEQFF
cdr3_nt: TGTGCCAGCAGCCAACCGGGACTAGCGGGAGGGAGCTCCTACAATGAGCAGTTCTTC

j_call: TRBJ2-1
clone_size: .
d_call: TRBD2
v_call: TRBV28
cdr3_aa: CASNSGASGRGTVF
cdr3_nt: TGTGCCAGCAATTCAGGGGCTAGCGGGAGAGGGACGGTCTTC

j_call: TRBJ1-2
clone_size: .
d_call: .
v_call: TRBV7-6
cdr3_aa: CASSLTLVSGYTF
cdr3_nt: TGTGCCAGCAGCTTAACCCTAGTCAGCGGCTACACCTTC

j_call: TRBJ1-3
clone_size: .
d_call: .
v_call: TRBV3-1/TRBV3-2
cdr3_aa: CASSPTWGGSGNTIYF
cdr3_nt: TGTGCCAGCAGCCCTACTTGGGGGGGCTCTGGAAACACCATATATTTT

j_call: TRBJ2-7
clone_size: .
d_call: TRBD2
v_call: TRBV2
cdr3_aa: CASSEEREGSYEQYF
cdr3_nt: TGTGCCAGCAGTGAAGAGCGGGAGGGCTCCTACGAGCAGTACTTC

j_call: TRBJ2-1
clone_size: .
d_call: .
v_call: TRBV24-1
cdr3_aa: CATSDPSTSNEQFF
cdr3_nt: TGTGCCACCAGTGATCCCTCGACTAGCAATGAGCAGTTCTTC

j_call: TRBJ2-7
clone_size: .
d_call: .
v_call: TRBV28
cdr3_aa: CASSLRDEQYF
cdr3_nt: TGTGCCAGCTCCCTCAGGGACGAGCAGTACTTC

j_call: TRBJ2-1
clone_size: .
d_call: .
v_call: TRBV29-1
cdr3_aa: CSVQGTGSSNEQFF
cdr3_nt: TGCAGCGTCCAGGGAACCGGGAGTTCGAATGAGCAGTTCTTC